This T cell receptor beta chain is from a study of T cells in Graves' hyperthyroidism and ophthalmopathy. Study-level points and caveats: Blood also carried most thyroid clonotypes expanded above 0.001.

Concerning this clonotype itself: Its antigen remains unknown.

More than 8 ml fresh peripheral blood yielded the PBMCs. CDR3 length: 14 amino acids. Trimming removed 7 bases from V and 3 bases from J, with 10 bases in between. Researchers amplified the TCR beta CDR3 regions from RNA transcripts. First-round RT-PCR with HTBI primers amplified the TCR CDR3 region. TCRdb used MiXCR to reprocess the multiplex PCR reads, holding one entry per CDR3 protein. The sample includes over 700,000 distinct CDR3 sequences, around 20% of them seen just once. The chain carries TRBV12-3 or TRBV12-4 and TRBJ1-6, with D unclear. The specimen sequenced was blood. This clonotype was obtained from a woman between 50 and 59 years old with Graves' hyperthyroidism that later progressed to Graves' ophthalmopathy. The CDR3 region is CASTRGDYNSPLHF. The CDR3 bases are TGTGCCAGCACCCGCGGAGACTATAATTCACCCCTCCACTTT.